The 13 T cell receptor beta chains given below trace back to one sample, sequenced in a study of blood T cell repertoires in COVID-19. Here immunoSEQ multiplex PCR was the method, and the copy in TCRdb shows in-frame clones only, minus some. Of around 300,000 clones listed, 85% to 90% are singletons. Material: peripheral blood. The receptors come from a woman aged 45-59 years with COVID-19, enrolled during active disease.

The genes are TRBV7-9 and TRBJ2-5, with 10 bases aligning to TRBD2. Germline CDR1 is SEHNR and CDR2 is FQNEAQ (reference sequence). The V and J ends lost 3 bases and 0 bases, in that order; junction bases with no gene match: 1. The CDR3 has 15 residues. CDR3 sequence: CASSFSGGYQETQYF. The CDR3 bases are TGTGCCAGCAGCTTTAGCGGGGGGTACCAAGAGACCCAGTACTTC.

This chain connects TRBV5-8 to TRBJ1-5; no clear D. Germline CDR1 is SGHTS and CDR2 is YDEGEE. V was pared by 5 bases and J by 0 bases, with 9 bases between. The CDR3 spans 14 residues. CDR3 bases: TGTGCCAGCAGAGGAGGGTATAGCAATCAGCCCCAGCATTTT. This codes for CASRGGYSNQPQHF.

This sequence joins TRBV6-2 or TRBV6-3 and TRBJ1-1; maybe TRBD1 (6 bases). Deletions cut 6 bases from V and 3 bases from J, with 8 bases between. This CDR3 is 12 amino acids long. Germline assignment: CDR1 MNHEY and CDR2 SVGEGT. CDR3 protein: CASSQGYTEAFF. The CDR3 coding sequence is TGTGCCAGCAGCCAGGGGTACACTGAAGCTTTCTTT.

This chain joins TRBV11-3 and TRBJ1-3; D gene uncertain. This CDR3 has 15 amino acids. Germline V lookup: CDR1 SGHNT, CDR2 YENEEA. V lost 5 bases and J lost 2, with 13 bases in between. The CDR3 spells CASSQYETTGNTIYF. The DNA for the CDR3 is TGTGCCAGCAGCCAGTACGAAACAACTGGAAACACCATATATTTT.

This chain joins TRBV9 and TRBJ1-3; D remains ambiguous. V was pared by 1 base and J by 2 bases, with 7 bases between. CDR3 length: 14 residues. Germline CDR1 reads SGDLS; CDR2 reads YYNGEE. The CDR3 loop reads CASSVSGPGNTIYF. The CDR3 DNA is TGTGCCAGCAGCGTATCGGGTCCTGGAAACACCATATATTTT. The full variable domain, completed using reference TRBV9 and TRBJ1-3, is DSGVTQTPKHLITATGQRVTLRCSPRSGDLSVYWYQQSLDQGLQFLIQYYNGEERAKGNILERFSAQQFPDLHSELNLSSLELGDSALYFCASSVSGPGNTIYFGEGSWLTVV.

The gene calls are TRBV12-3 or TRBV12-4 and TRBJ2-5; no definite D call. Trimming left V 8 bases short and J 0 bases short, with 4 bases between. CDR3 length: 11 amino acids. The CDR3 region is CASLYQETQYF. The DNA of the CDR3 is TGTGCCAGCCTGTACCAAGAGACCCAGTACTTC.

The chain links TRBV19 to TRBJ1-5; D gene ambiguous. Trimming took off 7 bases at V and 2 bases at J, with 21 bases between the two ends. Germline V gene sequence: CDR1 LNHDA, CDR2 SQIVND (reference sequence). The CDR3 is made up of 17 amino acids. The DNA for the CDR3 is TGTGCCAGTACCAGGAACTTCGGCAGATCCGGCAATCAGCCCCAGCATTTT. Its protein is CASTRNFGRSGNQPQHF.

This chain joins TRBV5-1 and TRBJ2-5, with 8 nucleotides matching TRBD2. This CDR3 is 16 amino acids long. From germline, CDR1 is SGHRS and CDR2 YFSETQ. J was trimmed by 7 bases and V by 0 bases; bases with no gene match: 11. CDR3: CASSLEGSGTSGTQYF. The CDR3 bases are TGCGCCAGCAGCTTGGAGGGTAGCGGGACCTCCGGGACCCAGTACTTC.

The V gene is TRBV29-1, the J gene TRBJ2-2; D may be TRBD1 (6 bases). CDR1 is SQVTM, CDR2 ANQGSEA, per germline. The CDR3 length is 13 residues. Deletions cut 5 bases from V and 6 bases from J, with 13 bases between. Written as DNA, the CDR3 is TGCAGCGTTCGAACAGGGTCGGCCGGGGAGCTGTTTTTT. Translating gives CSVRTGSAGELFF.

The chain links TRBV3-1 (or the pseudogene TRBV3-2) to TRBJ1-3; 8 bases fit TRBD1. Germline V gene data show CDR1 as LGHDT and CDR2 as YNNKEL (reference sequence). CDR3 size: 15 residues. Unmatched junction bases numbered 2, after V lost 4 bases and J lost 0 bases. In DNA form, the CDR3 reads TGTGCCAGCAGCCCACAGGGGGGCTCTGGAAACACCATATATTTT. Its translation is CASSPQGGSGNTIYF.

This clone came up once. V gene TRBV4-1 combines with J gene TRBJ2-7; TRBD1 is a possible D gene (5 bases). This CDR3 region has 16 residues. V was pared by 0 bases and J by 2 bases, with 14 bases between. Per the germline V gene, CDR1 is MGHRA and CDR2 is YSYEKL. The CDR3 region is CASSQDYREGAYEQYF. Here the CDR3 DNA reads TGCGCCAGCAGCCAAGATTATAGGGAAGGGGCCTACGAGCAGTACTTC.

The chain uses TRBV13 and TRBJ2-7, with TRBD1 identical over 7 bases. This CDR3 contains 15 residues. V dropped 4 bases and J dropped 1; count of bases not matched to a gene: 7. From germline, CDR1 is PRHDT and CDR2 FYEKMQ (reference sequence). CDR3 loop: CASSSTGTASYEQYF. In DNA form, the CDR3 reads TGTGCCAGCAGCTCTACCGGGACAGCTTCCTACGAGCAGTACTTC.

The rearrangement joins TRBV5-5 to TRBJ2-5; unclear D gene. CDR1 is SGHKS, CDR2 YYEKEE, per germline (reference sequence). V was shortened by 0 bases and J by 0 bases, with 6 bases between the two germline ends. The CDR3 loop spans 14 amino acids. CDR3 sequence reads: CASSLDRYQETQYF. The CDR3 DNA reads TGTGCCAGCAGCTTGGACAGATACCAAGAGACCCAGTACTTC. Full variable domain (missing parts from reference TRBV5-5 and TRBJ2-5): DAGVTQSPTHLIKTRGQQVTLRCSPISGHKSVSWYQQVLGQGPQFIFQYYEKEERGRGNFPDRFSARQFPNYSSELNVNALLLGDSALYLCASSLDRYQETQYFGPGTRLLVL.